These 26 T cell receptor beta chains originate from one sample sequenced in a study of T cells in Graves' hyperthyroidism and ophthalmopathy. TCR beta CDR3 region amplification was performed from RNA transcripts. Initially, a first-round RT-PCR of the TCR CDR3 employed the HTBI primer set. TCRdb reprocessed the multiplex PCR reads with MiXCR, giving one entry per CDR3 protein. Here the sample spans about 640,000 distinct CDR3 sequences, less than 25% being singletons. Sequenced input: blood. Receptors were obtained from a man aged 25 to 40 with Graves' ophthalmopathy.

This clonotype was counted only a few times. The CDR3 region is CASSFFTGTVLGYEQYF. The CDR3 DNA reads as TGTGCCAGCAGCTTCTTCACCGGGACAGTCCTGGGCTACGAGCAGTACTTC. The V call is TRBV7-9, the J call TRBJ2-7; TRBD1 matches 7 bases. Germline loops: CDR1 SEHNR, CDR2 FQNEAQ (reference sequence). V lost 3 bases, J lost 3 bases, and 14 bases stayed unmatched. The CDR3 runs to 17 residues.

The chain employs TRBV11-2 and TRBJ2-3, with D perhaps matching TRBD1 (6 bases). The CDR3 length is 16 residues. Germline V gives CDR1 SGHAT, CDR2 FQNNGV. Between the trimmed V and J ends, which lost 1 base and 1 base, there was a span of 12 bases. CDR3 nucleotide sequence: TGTGCCAGCAGCTTAGGCACTCAGGGGCGCACAGATACGCAGTATTTT. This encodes CASSLGTQGRTDTQYF.

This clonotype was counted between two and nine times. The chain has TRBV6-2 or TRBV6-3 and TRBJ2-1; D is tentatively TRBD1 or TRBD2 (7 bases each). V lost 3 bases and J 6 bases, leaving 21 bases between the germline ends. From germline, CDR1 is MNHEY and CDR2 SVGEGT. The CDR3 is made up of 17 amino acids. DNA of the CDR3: TGTGCCAGCAGTTATACCCAGGGGGGGGTGGGGTTCAATGAGCAGTTCTTC. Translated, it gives CASSYTQGGVGFNEQFF.

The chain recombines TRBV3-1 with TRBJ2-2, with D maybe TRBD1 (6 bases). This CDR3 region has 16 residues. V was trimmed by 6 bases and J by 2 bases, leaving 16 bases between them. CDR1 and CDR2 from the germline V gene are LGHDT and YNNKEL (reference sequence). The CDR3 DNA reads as TGTGCCAGCAGGCCCGGGACATCTAGAAACACCGGGGAGCTGTTTTTT. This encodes CASRPGTSRNTGELFF.

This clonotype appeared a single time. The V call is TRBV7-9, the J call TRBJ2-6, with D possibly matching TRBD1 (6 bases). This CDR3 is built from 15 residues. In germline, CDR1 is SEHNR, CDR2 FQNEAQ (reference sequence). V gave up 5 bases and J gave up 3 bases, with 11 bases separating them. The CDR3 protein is CASSGWGLGANVLTF. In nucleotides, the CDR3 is TGTGCCAGCAGCGGGTGGGGGCTTGGGGCCAACGTCCTGACTTTC.

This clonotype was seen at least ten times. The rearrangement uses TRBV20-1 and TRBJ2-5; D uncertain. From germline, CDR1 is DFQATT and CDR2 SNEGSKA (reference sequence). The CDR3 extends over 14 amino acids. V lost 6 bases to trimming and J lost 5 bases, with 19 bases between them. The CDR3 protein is CSASRALLDETQYF. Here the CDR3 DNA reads TGCAGTGCCAGCCGGGCCCTCCTTGACGAGACCCAGTACTTC.

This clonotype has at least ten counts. The CDR3 here is CASSRTTGEAFF. CDR3 sequence (DNA): TGTGCCAGCAGTCGGACTACAGGTGAAGCTTTCTTT. V gene TRBV12-3 or TRBV12-4 combines with J gene TRBJ1-1; D might be TRBD1 (5 bases). V lost 5 bases and J lost 7, with 11 bases in between. The CDR3 spans 12 residues.

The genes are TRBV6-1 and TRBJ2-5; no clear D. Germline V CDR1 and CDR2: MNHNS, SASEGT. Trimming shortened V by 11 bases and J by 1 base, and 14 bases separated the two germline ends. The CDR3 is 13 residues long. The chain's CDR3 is CAVGMGSQETQYF. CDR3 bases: TGTGCCGTAGGGATGGGCAGCCAAGAGACCCAGTACTTC.

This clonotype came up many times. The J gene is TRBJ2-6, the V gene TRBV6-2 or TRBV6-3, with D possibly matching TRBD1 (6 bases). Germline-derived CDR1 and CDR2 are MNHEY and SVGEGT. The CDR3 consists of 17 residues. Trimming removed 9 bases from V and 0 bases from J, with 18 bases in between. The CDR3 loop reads CASGRFGGNSGANVLTF. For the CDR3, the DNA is TGTGCCAGTGGACGGTTTGGGGGCAACTCTGGGGCCAACGTCCTGACTTTC.

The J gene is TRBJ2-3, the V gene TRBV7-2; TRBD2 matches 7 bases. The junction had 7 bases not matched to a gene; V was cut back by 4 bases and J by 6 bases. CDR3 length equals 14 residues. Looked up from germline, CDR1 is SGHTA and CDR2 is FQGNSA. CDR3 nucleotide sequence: TGTGCCAGCAGCTCCTGGACTAGTGTGGATACGCAGTATTTT. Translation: CASSSWTSVDTQYF.

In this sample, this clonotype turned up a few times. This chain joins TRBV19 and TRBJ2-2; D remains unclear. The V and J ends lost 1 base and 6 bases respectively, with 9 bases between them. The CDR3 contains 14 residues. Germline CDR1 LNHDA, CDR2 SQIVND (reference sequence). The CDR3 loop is CASSIATGAGELFF. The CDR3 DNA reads TGTGCCAGTAGTATAGCCACTGGTGCCGGGGAGCTGTTTTTT. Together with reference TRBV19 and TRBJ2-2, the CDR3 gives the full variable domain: DGGITQSPKYLFRKEGQNVTLSCEQNLNHDAMYWYRQDPGQGLRLIYYSQIVNDFQKGDIAEGYSVSREKKESFPLTVTSAQKNPTAFYLCASSIATGAGELFFGEGSRLTVL.

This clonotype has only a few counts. The CDR3 DNA reads as TGTGCCAGCAGCTTTACCAGGGGCACAGATACGCAGTATTTT. It translates to CASSFTRGTDTQYF. The chain combines TRBV7-3 with TRBJ2-3, with D perhaps matching TRBD1 (5 bases). Trimming took off 3 bases at V and 1 base at J, with 8 bases between the two ends. The length of the CDR3 is 14 residues. Germline-derived CDR1 and CDR2 are SGHTA and FQGTGA.

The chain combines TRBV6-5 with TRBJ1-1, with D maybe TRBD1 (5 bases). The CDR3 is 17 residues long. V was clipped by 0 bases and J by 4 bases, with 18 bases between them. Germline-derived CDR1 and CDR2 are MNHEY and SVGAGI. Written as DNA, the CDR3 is TGTGCCAGCAGTTACTCGGTCGACAGAGTACTGGGCACTGAAGCTTTCTTT. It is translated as CASSYSVDRVLGTEAFF.

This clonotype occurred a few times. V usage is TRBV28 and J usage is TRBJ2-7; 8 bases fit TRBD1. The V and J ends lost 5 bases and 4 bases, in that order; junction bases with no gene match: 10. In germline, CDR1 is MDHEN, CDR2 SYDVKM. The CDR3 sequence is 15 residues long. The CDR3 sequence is CASSTRPGQVYEQYF. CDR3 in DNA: TGTGCCAGCAGTACTCGTCCGGGACAGGTTTACGAGCAGTACTTC.

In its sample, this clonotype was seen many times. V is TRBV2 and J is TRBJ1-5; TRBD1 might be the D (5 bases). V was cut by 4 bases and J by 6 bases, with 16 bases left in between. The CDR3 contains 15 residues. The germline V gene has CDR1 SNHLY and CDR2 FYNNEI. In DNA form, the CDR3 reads TGTGCCAGCAGTGGGGTCTCGAGGGGCGGTCAGCCCCAGCATTTT. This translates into CASSGVSRGGQPQHF.

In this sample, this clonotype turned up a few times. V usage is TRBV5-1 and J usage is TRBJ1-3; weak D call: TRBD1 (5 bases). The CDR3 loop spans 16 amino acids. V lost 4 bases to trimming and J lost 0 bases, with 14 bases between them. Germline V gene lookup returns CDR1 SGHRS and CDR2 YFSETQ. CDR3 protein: CASSGSGTDSGNTIYF. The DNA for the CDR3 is TGCGCCAGCAGCGGATCCGGGACGGACTCTGGAAACACCATATATTTT.

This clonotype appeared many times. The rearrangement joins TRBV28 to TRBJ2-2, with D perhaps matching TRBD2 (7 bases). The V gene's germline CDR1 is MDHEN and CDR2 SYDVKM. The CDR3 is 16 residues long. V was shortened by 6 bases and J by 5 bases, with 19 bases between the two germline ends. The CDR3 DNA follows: TGTGCCAGCAGCCAAGGGGGAGGGCCGGGGACCGGGGAGCTGTTTTTT. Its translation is CASSQGGGPGTGELFF.

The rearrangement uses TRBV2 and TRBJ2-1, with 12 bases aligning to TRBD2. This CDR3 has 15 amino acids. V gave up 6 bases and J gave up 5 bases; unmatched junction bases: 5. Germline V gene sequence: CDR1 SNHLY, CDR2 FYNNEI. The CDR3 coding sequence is TGTGCCAGCAGGAGACTAGCGGGAGACCACAATGAGCAGTTCTTC. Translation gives CASRRLAGDHNEQFF.

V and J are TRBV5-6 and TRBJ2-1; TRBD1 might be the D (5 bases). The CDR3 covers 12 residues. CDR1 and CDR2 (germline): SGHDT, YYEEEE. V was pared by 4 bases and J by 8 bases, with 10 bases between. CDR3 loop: CASSQGTYEQFF. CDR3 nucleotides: TGTGCCAGCAGCCAGGGTACTTATGAGCAGTTCTTC.

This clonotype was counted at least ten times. CDR3 protein: CASSSSSGSYEQYF. Here the CDR3 DNA reads TGCGCCAGCAGCTCCTCTAGCGGTTCCTACGAGCAGTACTTC. V is TRBV5-1 and J is TRBJ2-7, with TRBD2 matching 7 bases. Germline CDR1 is SGHRS and CDR2 is YFSETQ. CDR3 length: 14 residues. Unmatched junction bases numbered 4, after V lost 3 bases and J lost 1 base.

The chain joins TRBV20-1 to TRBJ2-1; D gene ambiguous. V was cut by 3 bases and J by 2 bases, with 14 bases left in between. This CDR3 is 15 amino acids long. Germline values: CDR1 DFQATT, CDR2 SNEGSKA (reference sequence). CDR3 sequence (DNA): TGCAGTGCTAGTTCTAAGGGCCAAACCTACAATGAGCAGTTCTTC. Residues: CSASSKGQTYNEQFF.

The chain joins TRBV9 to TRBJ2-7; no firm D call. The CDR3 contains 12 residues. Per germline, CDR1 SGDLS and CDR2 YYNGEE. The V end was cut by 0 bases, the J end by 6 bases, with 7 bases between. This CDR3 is CASSVVEGEQYF. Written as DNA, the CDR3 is TGTGCCAGCAGCGTAGTCGAAGGCGAGCAGTACTTC.

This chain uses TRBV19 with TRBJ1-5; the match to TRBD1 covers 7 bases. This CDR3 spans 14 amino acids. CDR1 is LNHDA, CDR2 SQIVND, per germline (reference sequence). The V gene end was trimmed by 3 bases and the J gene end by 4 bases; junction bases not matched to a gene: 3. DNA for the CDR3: TGTGCCAGTAGTATGGCAGGGGGTAATCAGCCCCAGCATTTT. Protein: CASSMAGGNQPQHF.

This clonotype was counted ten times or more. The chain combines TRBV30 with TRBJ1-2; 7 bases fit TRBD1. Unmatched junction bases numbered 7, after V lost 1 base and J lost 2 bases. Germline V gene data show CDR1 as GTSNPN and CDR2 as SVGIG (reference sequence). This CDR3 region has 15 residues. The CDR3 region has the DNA TGTGCCTGGAGTGCGGCGGACAGGCCCAACTATGGCTACACCTTC. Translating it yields CAWSAADRPNYGYTF.

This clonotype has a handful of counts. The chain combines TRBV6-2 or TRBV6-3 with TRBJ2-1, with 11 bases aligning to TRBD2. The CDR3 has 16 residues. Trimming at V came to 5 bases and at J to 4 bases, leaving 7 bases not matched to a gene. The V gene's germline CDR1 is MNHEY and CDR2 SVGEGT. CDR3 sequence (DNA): TGTGCCAGCAGTAGAATACTAGCGGGAGCTTACAATGAGCAGTTCTTC. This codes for CASSRILAGAYNEQFF.

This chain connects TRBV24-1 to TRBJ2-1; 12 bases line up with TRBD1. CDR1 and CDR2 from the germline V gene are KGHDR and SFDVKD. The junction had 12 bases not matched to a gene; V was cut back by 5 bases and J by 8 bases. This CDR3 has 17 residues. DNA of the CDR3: TGTGCCACCAGTGCTGTAACACCGGGACAGGGGGCCGATGAGCAGTTCTTC. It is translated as CATSAVTPGQGADEQFF.